A selection of T cell receptor beta chains follows, all from one sample in a study of blood T cell repertoires in COVID-19. Profiled with immunoSEQ multiplex PCR; TCRdb holds only in-frame clones, not every one. This table has 130,000 to 150,000 clones, more than 75% appearing once. The sequenced sample was peripheral blood. These receptors were taken from a woman in her 50s with acute or convalescent COVID-19. CDR3s include the opening cysteine and the closing phenylalanine or tryptophan. D genes are given only for firm matches. Not all rows give a size; the values are once, few, many and, for expanded clones, a class.

cdr3_length: 15; d_call: .; v_call: TRBV5-4; clone_size: once; j_call: TRBJ2-1; cdr3_nt: TGTGCCAGCAGCCTAGACCGAAACAAGCCAGATGAGCAGTTCTTC; cdr3_aa: CASSLDRNKPDEQFF
cdr3_length: 14; d_call: TRBD2; v_call: TRBV2; clone_size: .; j_call: TRBJ2-7; cdr3_nt: TGTGCCAGCAGTCAGAGCGGGGCTTCCTACGAGCAGTACTTC; cdr3_aa: CASSQSGASYEQYF
cdr3_length: 11; d_call: .; v_call: TRBV5-8; clone_size: many; j_call: TRBJ2-5; cdr3_nt: TGTGCCAGCAGCTCGGGGGAGACCCAGTACTTC; cdr3_aa: CASSSGETQYF
cdr3_length: 16; d_call: TRBD1; v_call: TRBV4-2; clone_size: .; j_call: TRBJ1-4; cdr3_nt: TGTGCCAGCAGCCTAAATCCCCGGGACAGTGCTGAAAAACTGTTTTTT; cdr3_aa: CASSLNPRDSAEKLFF
cdr3_length: 14; d_call: TRBD1; v_call: TRBV27; clone_size: .; j_call: TRBJ1-2; cdr3_nt: TGTGCCAGCAGTTTTTGGGACAGAGGGCCTGGCTACACCTTC; cdr3_aa: CASSFWDRGPGYTF
cdr3_length: 16; d_call: TRBD1; v_call: TRBV5-1; clone_size: .; j_call: TRBJ2-2; cdr3_nt: TGCGCCAGCAGCGGCGGGGGACAGGGTACTCCCGGGGAGCTGTTTTTT; cdr3_aa: CASSGGGQGTPGELFF
cdr3_length: 19; d_call: TRBD2; v_call: TRBV9; clone_size: .; j_call: TRBJ2-1; cdr3_nt: TGTGCCAGCCGCAAGAGGGACTACGTCTCAGTTAGATCCTACAATGAGCAGTTCTTC; cdr3_aa: CASRKRDYVSVRSYNEQFF
cdr3_length: 15; d_call: TRBD1; v_call: TRBV24-1; clone_size: once; j_call: TRBJ1-5; cdr3_nt: TGTGCCACCAGTGAAACAGGGGGCGCACATCAGCCCCAGCATTTT; cdr3_aa: CATSETGGAHQPQHF
cdr3_length: 15; d_call: TRBD2; v_call: TRBV5-1; clone_size: .; j_call: TRBJ2-7; cdr3_nt: TGCGCCAGCAGCTTTCATCGGGGGGGGCCCTCCGAGCAGTACTTC; cdr3_aa: CASSFHRGGPSEQYF
cdr3_length: 11; d_call: .; v_call: TRBV28; clone_size: .; j_call: TRBJ1-1; cdr3_nt: TGTGCCAGCAGTTTATTACTTGAAGCTTTCTTT; cdr3_aa: CASSLLLEAFF
cdr3_length: 15; d_call: .; v_call: TRBV5-1; clone_size: .; j_call: TRBJ2-7; cdr3_nt: TGCGCCAGCAGCCCCCGAGCTAGAGACCATTACGAGCAGTACTTC; cdr3_aa: CASSPRARDHYEQYF
cdr3_length: 12; d_call: .; v_call: TRBV4-1; clone_size: .; j_call: TRBJ2-1; cdr3_nt: TGCGCCAGCAGCCAAGGGGCGAATGAGCAGTTCTTC; cdr3_aa: CASSQGANEQFF
cdr3_length: 16; d_call: .; v_call: TRBV11-2; clone_size: few; j_call: TRBJ2-2; cdr3_nt: TGTGCCAGCAGTAGTGTGGTCCGTGTTTTGGCCGGGGAGCTGTTTTTT; cdr3_aa: CASSSVVRVLAGELFF
cdr3_length: 14; d_call: TRBD1; v_call: TRBV28; clone_size: few; j_call: TRBJ2-7; cdr3_nt: TGTGCCAGCACCGCCGGGACAGGACGGTACGAGCAGTACTTC; cdr3_aa: CASTAGTGRYEQYF
cdr3_length: 15; d_call: .; v_call: TRBV7-3; clone_size: few; j_call: TRBJ1-1; cdr3_nt: TGTGCCAGCAGCTCCACCGGGACATTGAACACTGAAGCTTTCTTT; cdr3_aa: CASSSTGTLNTEAFF
cdr3_length: 17; d_call: TRBD1; v_call: TRBV27; clone_size: .; j_call: TRBJ2-3; cdr3_nt: TGTGCCAGCAGTTTATCGGGGACAGGGGGCTTATCAGATACGCAGTATTTT; cdr3_aa: CASSLSGTGGLSDTQYF
cdr3_length: 13; d_call: .; v_call: TRBV27; clone_size: .; j_call: TRBJ1-6; cdr3_nt: TGTGCCAGCAGTTTGCAGACCGGGGATCCCCTCCACTTT; cdr3_aa: CASSLQTGDPLHF
cdr3_length: 18; d_call: .; v_call: TRBV14; clone_size: .; j_call: TRBJ1-2; cdr3_nt: TGTGCCAGCAGCGACCCCGGGGTGTGGGAGATAGCTAACTATGGCTACACCTTC; cdr3_aa: CASSDPGVWEIANYGYTF
cdr3_length: 15; d_call: TRBD2; v_call: TRBV3-1/TRBV3-2; clone_size: .; j_call: TRBJ2-1; cdr3_nt: TGTGCCAGCAGATCCCTAGCGGGGGGCGGCGGTGAGCAGTTCTTC; cdr3_aa: CASRSLAGGGGEQFF
cdr3_length: 16; d_call: TRBD1; v_call: TRBV6-1; clone_size: .; j_call: TRBJ1-4; cdr3_nt: TGTGCCAGCAGTGAGACAGGGTGGAGTTTTGTAGGAAAACTGTTTTTT; cdr3_aa: CASSETGWSFVGKLFF
cdr3_length: 14; d_call: .; v_call: TRBV4-2; clone_size: .; j_call: TRBJ1-2; cdr3_nt: TGTGCCAGCAGCCAAGATAATACGGTTTATGGCTACACCTTC; cdr3_aa: CASSQDNTVYGYTF
cdr3_length: 15; d_call: .; v_call: TRBV9; clone_size: .; j_call: TRBJ2-7; cdr3_nt: TGTGCCAGCAGCGTAGGACTCGGACTCACCTACGAGCAGTACTTC; cdr3_aa: CASSVGLGLTYEQYF
cdr3_length: 13; d_call: .; v_call: TRBV19; clone_size: .; j_call: TRBJ1-2; cdr3_nt: TGTGCCAGTAGTATAGGAGGATCCTATGGCTACACCTTC; cdr3_aa: CASSIGGSYGYTF
cdr3_length: 15; d_call: .; v_call: TRBV6-2/TRBV6-3; clone_size: .; j_call: TRBJ1-5; cdr3_nt: TGTGCCAGCAGCCTCGGCGGGGGGGTGAGTCAGCCCCAGCATTTT; cdr3_aa: CASSLGGGVSQPQHF
cdr3_length: 21; d_call: TRBD2; v_call: TRBV28; clone_size: .; j_call: TRBJ2-3; cdr3_nt: TGTGCCAGCAGTTCCCATTCCCTAGCGGGGGGCCTCTCGCTAATCACAGATACGCAGTATTTT; cdr3_aa: CASSSHSLAGGLSLITDTQYF
cdr3_length: 15; d_call: .; v_call: TRBV10-3; clone_size: .; j_call: TRBJ2-7; cdr3_nt: TGTGCCATCAGTGAGGAGCAGTCGACATTCTACGAGCAGTACTTC; cdr3_aa: CAISEEQSTFYEQYF
cdr3_length: 17; d_call: TRBD1; v_call: TRBV7-3; clone_size: once; j_call: TRBJ1-5; cdr3_nt: TGTGCCAGCAGCTTAACGCCCGGACAGGACAGCAATCAGCCCCAGCATTTT; cdr3_aa: CASSLTPGQDSNQPQHF
cdr3_length: 17; d_call: TRBD1; v_call: TRBV19; clone_size: .; j_call: TRBJ1-2; cdr3_nt: TGTGCCAGTAGTACACGGGACAGGGGGCGAGGTAGTGGTGGCTACACCTTC; cdr3_aa: CASSTRDRGRGSGGYTF
cdr3_length: 14; d_call: .; v_call: TRBV27; clone_size: once; j_call: TRBJ1-2; cdr3_nt: TGTGCCAGCAGTTTATTCGGGGGTGACTATGGCTACACCTTC; cdr3_aa: CASSLFGGDYGYTF
cdr3_length: 13; d_call: .; v_call: TRBV2; clone_size: once; j_call: TRBJ1-5; cdr3_nt: TGTGCCAGCCTGGCGGAATACAATCAGCCCCAGCATTTT; cdr3_aa: CASLAEYNQPQHF
cdr3_length: 15; d_call: .; v_call: TRBV15; clone_size: .; j_call: TRBJ2-1; cdr3_nt: TGTGCCACCAGCAAACTTGAGGGGACATACAATGAGCAGTTCTTC; cdr3_aa: CATSKLEGTYNEQFF
cdr3_length: 14; d_call: .; v_call: TRBV15; clone_size: .; j_call: TRBJ1-3; cdr3_nt: TGTGCCACCAGCAGAGATCTAGAGGAAAACACCATATATTTT; cdr3_aa: CATSRDLEENTIYF
cdr3_length: 14; d_call: .; v_call: TRBV3-1/TRBV3-2; clone_size: few; j_call: TRBJ2-5; cdr3_nt: TGTGCCAGCAGCCTGCTACAGGAGCAGGGGACCCAGTACTTC; cdr3_aa: CASSLLQEQGTQYF
cdr3_length: 13; d_call: .; v_call: TRBV6-4; clone_size: .; j_call: TRBJ1-1; cdr3_nt: TGTGCCAGCAGTGCTGTGCTGGCCACTGAAGCTTTCTTT; cdr3_aa: CASSAVLATEAFF
cdr3_length: 16; d_call: .; v_call: TRBV7-9; clone_size: .; j_call: TRBJ1-4; cdr3_nt: TGTGCCAGCAGCTTAGCGTTTGGGGGCCTGGATGAAAAACTGTTTTTT; cdr3_aa: CASSLAFGGLDEKLFF
cdr3_length: 15; d_call: TRBD1; v_call: TRBV6-5; clone_size: .; j_call: TRBJ1-2; cdr3_nt: TGTGCCAGCAGTTACACAGGGGGCGAGGGCTATGGCTACACCTTC; cdr3_aa: CASSYTGGEGYGYTF
cdr3_length: 11; d_call: TRBD1; v_call: TRBV20-1; clone_size: .; j_call: TRBJ1-2; cdr3_nt: TGCAGTGCGTCACAGGGGAATGGCTACACCTTC; cdr3_aa: CSASQGNGYTF
cdr3_length: 14; d_call: .; v_call: TRBV5-6; clone_size: .; j_call: TRBJ2-7; cdr3_nt: TGTGCCAGCAGCTTGAGTCTAGTTTCCTACGAGCAGTACTTC; cdr3_aa: CASSLSLVSYEQYF
cdr3_length: 14; d_call: TRBD1; v_call: TRBV19; clone_size: .; j_call: TRBJ2-2; cdr3_nt: TGTGCCAGTAGTATGGACAGGGGCACCGGGGAGCTGTTTTTT; cdr3_aa: CASSMDRGTGELFF
cdr3_length: 14; d_call: .; v_call: TRBV13; clone_size: once; j_call: TRBJ2-7; cdr3_nt: TGTGCCAGCAGCTTAGGCAGGTCAGCCCACGAGCAGTACTTC; cdr3_aa: CASSLGRSAHEQYF
cdr3_length: 16; d_call: .; v_call: TRBV6-6; clone_size: .; j_call: TRBJ1-1; cdr3_nt: TGTGCCAGCAGTTACTCGGGGCAACCACCTAACACTGAAGCTTTCTTT; cdr3_aa: CASSYSGQPPNTEAFF
cdr3_length: 11; d_call: .; v_call: TRBV20-1; clone_size: few; j_call: TRBJ2-1; cdr3_nt: TGCAGTGCCTCCAGGGGGGATGAGCAGTTCTTC; cdr3_aa: CSASRGDEQFF
cdr3_length: 15; d_call: .; v_call: TRBV7-9; clone_size: .; j_call: TRBJ2-5; cdr3_nt: TGTGCCAGCAGCCCGAGAGGCAGTTCCCAAGAGACCCAGTACTTC; cdr3_aa: CASSPRGSSQETQYF
cdr3_length: 15; d_call: .; v_call: TRBV18; clone_size: .; j_call: TRBJ1-2; cdr3_nt: TGTGCCAGCTCACCTCCAGGGTCGCCCGAGGAGGGCTACACCTTC; cdr3_aa: CASSPPGSPEEGYTF
cdr3_length: 13; d_call: .; v_call: TRBV11-1; clone_size: once; j_call: TRBJ1-2; cdr3_nt: TGTGCCAGCAGCCCAGGCCAGGACTATGGCTACACCTTC; cdr3_aa: CASSPGQDYGYTF
cdr3_length: 15; d_call: TRBD1; v_call: TRBV25-1; clone_size: once; j_call: TRBJ2-1; cdr3_nt: TGTGCCAGCAGATACTCCGGGACAGACTACAATGAGCAGTTCTTC; cdr3_aa: CASRYSGTDYNEQFF
cdr3_length: 14; d_call: .; v_call: TRBV7-2; clone_size: .; j_call: TRBJ1-1; cdr3_nt: TGTGCCAGCAGCGGTCTAGGGGGTGACACTGAAGCTTTCTTT; cdr3_aa: CASSGLGGDTEAFF
cdr3_length: 18; d_call: .; v_call: TRBV7-9; clone_size: few; j_call: TRBJ1-2; cdr3_nt: TGTGCCAGCAGCCCCTTAACAACGGGGGGCGAGTCTAACTATGGCTACACCTTC; cdr3_aa: CASSPLTTGGESNYGYTF
cdr3_length: 15; d_call: .; v_call: TRBV5-1; clone_size: .; j_call: TRBJ2-5; cdr3_nt: TGCGCCAGCAGCGCTACAGGGGGGCCGGGGGGGACCCAGTACTTC; cdr3_aa: CASSATGGPGGTQYF
cdr3_length: 18; d_call: TRBD1; v_call: TRBV6-4; clone_size: .; j_call: TRBJ1-6; cdr3_nt: TGTGCCAGCAGGACCGGGGACAGGGTTAGGTATCATAATTCACCCCTCCACTTT; cdr3_aa: CASRTGDRVRYHNSPLHF
cdr3_length: 14; d_call: .; v_call: TRBV6-1; clone_size: .; j_call: TRBJ1-1; cdr3_nt: TGTGCCAGCAGTGAGATGGAGGTGAACACTGAAGCTTTCTTT; cdr3_aa: CASSEMEVNTEAFF
cdr3_length: 15; d_call: .; v_call: TRBV6-6; clone_size: .; j_call: TRBJ1-5; cdr3_nt: TGTGCCAGCAGTTATGGACAGCCTAGCAATCAGCCCCAGCATTTT; cdr3_aa: CASSYGQPSNQPQHF
cdr3_length: 10; d_call: .; v_call: TRBV21-1; clone_size: .; j_call: TRBJ1-2; cdr3_nt: TGTGCCAGCAGCCTCATGGCCTACACCTTC; cdr3_aa: CASSLMAYTF
cdr3_length: 13; d_call: .; v_call: TRBV5-4; clone_size: .; j_call: TRBJ1-4; cdr3_nt: TGTGCCAGCAGCTTCGGGGGGGATGAAAAACTGTTTTTT; cdr3_aa: CASSFGGDEKLFF
cdr3_length: 20; d_call: TRBD2; v_call: TRBV2; clone_size: .; j_call: TRBJ2-1; cdr3_nt: TGTGCCAGCAGTGAAAATCCCCCTAGTTTAGCGGGGGCAAAATACAATGAGCAGTTCTTC; cdr3_aa: CASSENPPSLAGAKYNEQFF